This T cell receptor (beta chain) derives from a study of CD8+ T cells in alopecia areata. RNA was isolated and reverse transcribed to cDNA, the sequencing template. Sequencing used immunoSEQ multiplex PCR; TCRdb keeps in-frame clones, though not all of them. The sample records over 35,000 clones, over 85% being singletons. From germline, CDR1 is GTSNPN and CDR2 SVGIG (reference sequence). There are 14 residues in the CDR3. The treatment: oral pan-JAK inhibitor, 5-10 mg twice daily. The V and J genes are TRBV30 and TRBJ2-5; no firm D call. The tail of the sequence fits TRBJ2-7 better, so the J call may be wrong. The sequence was obtained from a human donor with alopecia areata. Sequenced here: CD8+ T cells sorted from blood, sampled at week 24, from a patient treated with tofacitinib. The CDR3 DNA reads as TGTGCCTGGAGTGTAAGCCTCGAGGTCCACGAGCAGTACTTC. It encodes CAWSVSLEVHEQYF.